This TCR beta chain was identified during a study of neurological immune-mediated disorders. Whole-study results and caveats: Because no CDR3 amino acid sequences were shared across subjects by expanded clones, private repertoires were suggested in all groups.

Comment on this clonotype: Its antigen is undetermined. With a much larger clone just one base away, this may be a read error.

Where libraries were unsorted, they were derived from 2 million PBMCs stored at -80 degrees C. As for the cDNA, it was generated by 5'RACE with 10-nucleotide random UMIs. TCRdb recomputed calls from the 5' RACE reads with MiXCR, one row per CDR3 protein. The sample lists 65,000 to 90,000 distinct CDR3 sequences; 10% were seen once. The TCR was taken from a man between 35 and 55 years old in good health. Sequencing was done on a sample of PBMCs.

CDR3 in amino acids: CASNVAGGPDTQYF. CDR3 DNA: TGTGCCAGCAACGTAGCGGGGGGGCCGGATACGCAGTATTTT. The chain joins TRBV9 to TRBJ2-3, with 11 nucleotides matching TRBD2. There are 14 residues in the CDR3. Germline V gene lookup returns CDR1 SGDLS and CDR2 YYNGEE.